The T cell receptor beta chain described here comes from a study of blood T cell repertoires in COVID-19. Across the study: Collection of acute and convalescent COVID-19 samples took place in the United States, Italy and Spain. The cDNA or gDNA used as material had been derived from T cells, B-cell-depleted T cells, or PBMCs.

Deletions cut 0 bases from V and 4 bases from J, with 7 bases between. This CDR3 is 14 amino acids long. CDR1 and CDR2 from the germline V gene are SGHDT and YYEEEE. Per the study methods: Amplification of reference gene primers provided the estimated nucleated cell counts. TCRdb's copy holds only in-frame clones and misses some; the assay was immunoSEQ multiplex PCR. Clone size and the V and J calls come from that table; the DNA yielded D and trimming. The sample shows 30,000 or so clones, roughly nine tenths of them seen only once. The chain uses TRBV5-6 and TRBJ2-2, with D possibly being TRBD1 (5 bases). The sequencing input was peripheral blood. The TCR originated in a human donor in a cohort sampled during active COVID-19. The CDR3 coding sequence is TGTGCCAGCAGCTTGGGGCAGGGCACCGGGGAGCTGTTTTTT. This translates into CASSLGQGTGELFF.